This T cell receptor (beta chain) was found in a study of blood T cell repertoires in COVID-19. The overall study: The origin of the acute and convalescent COVID-19 samples was the United States, Italy and Spain.

The protocol was immunoSEQ multiplex PCR, while the TCRdb copy is restricted to in-frame clones and leaves out a portion. The table shows fewer than 250,000 clones, with less than 85% occurring only once. Source material: peripheral blood. The sequence was obtained from a woman between 65 and 79 years old with active or convalescent COVID-19.

The CDR3 DNA follows: TGTGCCAGCAGTGGACAGATTACCTCCTATGGCTACACCTTC. It yields the protein CASSGQITSYGYTF. V gene TRBV2 combines with J gene TRBJ1-2; maybe TRBD1 (5 bases). Germline lookup yields CDR1 SNHLY and CDR2 FYNNEI. Trimming stripped 4 bases from V and 4 bases from J, with 13 bases between. This CDR3 spans 14 amino acids. Combining the CDR3 with reference TRBV2 and TRBJ1-2 gives the whole variable domain EPEVTQTPSHQVTQMGQEVILRCVPISNHLYFYWYRQILGQKVEFLVSFYNNEISEKSEIFDDQFSVERPDGSNFTLKIRSTKLEDSAMYFCASSGQITSYGYTFGSGTRLTVV.